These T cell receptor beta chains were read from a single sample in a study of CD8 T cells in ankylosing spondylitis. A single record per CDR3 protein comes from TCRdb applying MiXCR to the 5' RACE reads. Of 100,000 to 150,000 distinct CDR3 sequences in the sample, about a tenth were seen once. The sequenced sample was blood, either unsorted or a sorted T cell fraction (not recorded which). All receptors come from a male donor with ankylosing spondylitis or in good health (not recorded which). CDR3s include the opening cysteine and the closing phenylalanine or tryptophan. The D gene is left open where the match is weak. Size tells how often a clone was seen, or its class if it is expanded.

DNA: TGTGCCAGCAGCCCTCGCGGAGGGGGGAATACGCAGTATTTT
CDR3: CASSPRGGGNTQYF
V: TRBV7-6
J: TRBJ2-3
size: many
D: .

DNA: TGTGCCAGCAGGGCCACCTCTTCGGTGAACACTGAAGCTTTCTTT
CDR3: CASRATSSVNTEAFF
V: TRBV12-3/TRBV12-4
J: TRBJ1-1
size: many
D: .

DNA: TGTGCCAGCAGAAGACAGGGGGCGCGGAATCAGCCCCAGCATTTT
CDR3: CASRRQGARNQPQHF
V: TRBV28
J: TRBJ1-5
size: many
D: TRBD1

DNA: TGTGCCAGCAGTGGGAGGACTAGCGGGAGGTTCAACGAGCAGTACTTC
CDR3: CASSGRTSGRFNEQYF
V: TRBV25-1
J: TRBJ2-7
size: many
D: TRBD2

DNA: TGCAGCGTTGAAGTACTAGCGGGAACCACGCAGTATTTT
CDR3: CSVEVLAGTTQYF
V: TRBV29-1
J: TRBJ2-3
size: many
D: TRBD2

DNA: TGTGCCAGCAGGCAAGACGGACCATACTACGAGCAGTACTTC
CDR3: CASRQDGPYYEQYF
V: TRBV25-1
J: TRBJ2-7
size: few
D: .

DNA: TGTGCCAGCACCGGCCTAGCGGAATCCTACAATGAGCAGTTCTTC
CDR3: CASTGLAESYNEQFF
V: TRBV12-3/TRBV12-4
J: TRBJ2-1
size: many
D: TRBD2

DNA: TGTGCCAGCGGGCAGATCAACTATGGCTACACCTTC
CDR3: CASGQINYGYTF
V: TRBV5-5
J: TRBJ1-2
size: many
D: .

DNA: TGTGCCAGCAGTTACAGGGTTTACTACGAGCAGTACTTC
CDR3: CASSYRVYYEQYF
V: TRBV6-5
J: TRBJ2-7
size: many
D: .

DNA: TGCGCCAGCAGGGGGGATGGAGAGACCCAGTACTTC
CDR3: CASRGDGETQYF
V: TRBV5-1
J: TRBJ2-5
size: many
D: .

DNA: TGTGCCAGCAGCTTAGGTCCTAGCGGGAGGTACGAGCAGTACTTC
CDR3: CASSLGPSGRYEQYF
V: TRBV7-7
J: TRBJ2-7
size: many
D: TRBD2

DNA: TGCAGCGTTGAAGATCGAGAGGGTGCAACGGCCAACGTCCTGACTTTC
CDR3: CSVEDREGATANVLTF
V: TRBV29-1
J: TRBJ2-6
size: many
D: .

DNA: TGTGCCAGCAGTTTATCGGGGGTATACACTGAAGCTTTCTTT
CDR3: CASSLSGVYTEAFF
V: TRBV27
J: TRBJ1-1
size: many
D: .

DNA: TGTGCCAGCAGCGTTACTAGCGGGAGTACCTACGAGCAGTACTTC
CDR3: CASSVTSGSTYEQYF
V: TRBV7-2
J: TRBJ2-7
size: many
D: TRBD2

DNA: TGTGCCAGCAGCTTAACCCGACTAGCGGGATACAATGAGCAGTTCTTC
CDR3: CASSLTRLAGYNEQFF
V: TRBV7-3
J: TRBJ2-1
size: few
D: TRBD2

DNA: TGCGCCAGCAGCACCCGACAGGGGGCAGGGTACGAGCAGTACTTC
CDR3: CASSTRQGAGYEQYF
V: TRBV5-1
J: TRBJ2-7
size: many
D: TRBD1

DNA: TGTGCCAGCAGCGAACGGACAGGTTCTACACATTCACCCCTCCACTTT
CDR3: CASSERTGSTHSPLHF
V: TRBV2
J: TRBJ1-6
size: few
D: TRBD1

DNA: TGTGCCAGCAGCTGGGGACTAGCGGGGGCATACCAAGAGACCCAGTACTTC
CDR3: CASSWGLAGAYQETQYF
V: TRBV7-8
J: TRBJ2-5
size: many
D: TRBD2

DNA: TGTGCCACCGGAGACCCTGTCACAGATACGCAGTATTTT
CDR3: CATGDPVTDTQYF
V: TRBV24-1
J: TRBJ2-3
size: many
D: .

DNA: TGCGCCAGCAGCCAAAATCTAGCGGGAGGACTCAATTTC
CDR3: CASSQNLAGGLNF
V: TRBV4-3
J: TRBJ2-7
size: many
D: TRBD2

DNA: TGTGCCACCAGCAGGGCTTCGAATTCACCCCTCCACTTT
CDR3: CATSRASNSPLHF
V: TRBV15
J: TRBJ1-6
size: few
D: .

DNA: TGTGCCAGCAGCCAAGTCGGATCCCGCGGGACCCAGTACTTC
CDR3: CASSQVGSRGTQYF
V: TRBV3-1
J: TRBJ2-5
size: many
D: .

DNA: TGTGCCAGCAGCCGATTGGGTCCAACAAACTATGGCTACACCTTC
CDR3: CASSRLGPTNYGYTF
V: TRBV5-6
J: TRBJ1-2
size: few
D: .

DNA: TGTGCCAGCAGTTCCGGAGTACAGGGAGGATACGAGCAGTACTTC
CDR3: CASSSGVQGGYEQYF
V: TRBV12-3/TRBV12-4
J: TRBJ2-7
size: many
D: .

DNA: TGTGCCAGCAGCTTCTACCGACTAGCGGGAAACACAGATACGCAGTATTTT
CDR3: CASSFYRLAGNTDTQYF
V: TRBV5-5
J: TRBJ2-3
size: many
D: TRBD2

DNA: TGTGCCAGCATTTGGGGAGACACAGATACGCAGTATTTT
CDR3: CASIWGDTDTQYF
V: TRBV12-3/TRBV12-4
J: TRBJ2-3
size: many
D: .